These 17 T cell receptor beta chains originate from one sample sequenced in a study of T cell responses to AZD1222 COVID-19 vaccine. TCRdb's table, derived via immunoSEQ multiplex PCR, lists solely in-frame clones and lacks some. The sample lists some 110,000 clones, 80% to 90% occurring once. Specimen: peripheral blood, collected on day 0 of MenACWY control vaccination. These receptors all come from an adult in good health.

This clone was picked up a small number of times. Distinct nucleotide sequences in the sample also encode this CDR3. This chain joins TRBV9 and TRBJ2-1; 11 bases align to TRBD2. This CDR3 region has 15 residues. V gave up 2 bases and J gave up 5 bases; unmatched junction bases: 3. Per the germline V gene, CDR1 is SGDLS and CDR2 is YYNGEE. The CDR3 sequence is CASSVGTSGDNEQFF. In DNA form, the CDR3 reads TGTGCCAGCAGCGTCGGGACTAGCGGAGACAATGAGCAGTTCTTC. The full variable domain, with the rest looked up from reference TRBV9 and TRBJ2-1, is DSGVTQTPKHLITATGQRVTLRCSPRSGDLSVYWYQQSLDQGLQFLIQYYNGEERAKGNILERFSAQQFPDLHSELNLSSLELGDSALYFCASSVGTSGDNEQFFGPGTRLTVL.

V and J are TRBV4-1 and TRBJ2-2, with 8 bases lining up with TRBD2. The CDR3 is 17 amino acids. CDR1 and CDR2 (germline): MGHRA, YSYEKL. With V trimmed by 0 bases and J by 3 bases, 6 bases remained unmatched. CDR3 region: CASSQDPRGADTGELFF. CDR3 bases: TGCGCCAGCAGCCAAGATCCGCGGGGGGCCGACACCGGGGAGCTGTTTTTT.

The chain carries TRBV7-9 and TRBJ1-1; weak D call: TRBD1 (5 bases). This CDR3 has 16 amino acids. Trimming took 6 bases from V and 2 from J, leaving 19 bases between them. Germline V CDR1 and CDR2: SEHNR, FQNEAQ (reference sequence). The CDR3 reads CASSPPVGGSNTEAFF. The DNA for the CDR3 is TGTGCCAGCAGTCCCCCGGTGGGGGGATCTAACACTGAAGCTTTCTTT. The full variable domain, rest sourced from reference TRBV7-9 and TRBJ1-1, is DTGVSQNPRHKITKRGQNVTFRCDPISEHNRLYWYRQTLGQGPEFLTYFQNEAQLEKSRLLSDRFSAERPKGSFSTLEIQRTEQGDSAMYLCASSPPVGGSNTEAFFGQGTRLTVV.

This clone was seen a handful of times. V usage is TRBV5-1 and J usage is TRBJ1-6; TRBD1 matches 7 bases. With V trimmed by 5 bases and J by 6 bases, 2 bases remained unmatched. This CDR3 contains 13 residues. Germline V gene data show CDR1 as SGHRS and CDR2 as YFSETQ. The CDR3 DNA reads TGCGCCAGCAGTCGGGACAGTAATTCACCCCTCCACTTT. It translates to CASSRDSNSPLHF. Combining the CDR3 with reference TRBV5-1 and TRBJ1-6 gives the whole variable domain KAGVTQTPRYLIKTRGQQVTLSCSPISGHRSVSWYQQTPGQGLQFLFEYFSETQRNKGNFPGRFSGRQFSNSRSEMNVSTLELGDSALYLCASSRDSNSPLHFGNGTRLTVT.

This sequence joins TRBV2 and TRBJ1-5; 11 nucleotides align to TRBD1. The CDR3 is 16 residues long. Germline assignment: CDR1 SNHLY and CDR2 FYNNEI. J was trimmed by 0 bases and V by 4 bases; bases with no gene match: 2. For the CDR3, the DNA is TGTGCCAGCAGTGGGGACAGGGGGTCTAGCAATCAGCCCCAGCATTTT. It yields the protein CASSGDRGSSNQPQHF.

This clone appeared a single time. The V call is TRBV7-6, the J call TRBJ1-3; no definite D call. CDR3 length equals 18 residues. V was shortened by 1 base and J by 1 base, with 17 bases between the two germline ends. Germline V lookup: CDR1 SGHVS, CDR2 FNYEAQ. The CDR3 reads CASSLVILAPTSGNTIYF. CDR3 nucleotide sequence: TGTGCCAGCAGCTTAGTTATCTTGGCCCCGACGTCTGGAAACACCATATATTTT.

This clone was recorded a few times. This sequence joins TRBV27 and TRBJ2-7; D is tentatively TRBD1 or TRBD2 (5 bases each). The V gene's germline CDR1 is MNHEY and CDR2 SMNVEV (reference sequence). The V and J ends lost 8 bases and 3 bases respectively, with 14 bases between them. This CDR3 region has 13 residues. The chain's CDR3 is CASRPGRSYEQYF. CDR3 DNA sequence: TGTGCCAGCCGCCCGGGACGGAGCTACGAGCAGTACTTC.

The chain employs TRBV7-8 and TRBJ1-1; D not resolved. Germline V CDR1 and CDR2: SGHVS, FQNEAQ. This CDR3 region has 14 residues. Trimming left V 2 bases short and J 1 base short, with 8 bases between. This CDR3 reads CASSLSRENTEAFF. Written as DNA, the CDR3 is TGTGCCAGCAGCTTAAGTCGGGAGAACACTGAAGCTTTCTTT.

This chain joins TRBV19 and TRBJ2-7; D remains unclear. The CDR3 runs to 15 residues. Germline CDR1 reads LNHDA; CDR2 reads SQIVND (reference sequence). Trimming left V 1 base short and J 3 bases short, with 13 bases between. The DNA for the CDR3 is TGTGCCAGTAGTATAGGACTGCTGGGTGGCTACGAGCAGTACTTC. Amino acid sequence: CASSIGLLGGYEQYF.

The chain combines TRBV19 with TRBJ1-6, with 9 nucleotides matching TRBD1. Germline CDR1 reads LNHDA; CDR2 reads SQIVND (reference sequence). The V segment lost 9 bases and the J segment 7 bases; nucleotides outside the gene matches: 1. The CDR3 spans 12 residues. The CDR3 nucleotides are TGTGCCAGCGGGACAGGGAATTCACCCCTCCACTTT. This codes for CASGTGNSPLHF.

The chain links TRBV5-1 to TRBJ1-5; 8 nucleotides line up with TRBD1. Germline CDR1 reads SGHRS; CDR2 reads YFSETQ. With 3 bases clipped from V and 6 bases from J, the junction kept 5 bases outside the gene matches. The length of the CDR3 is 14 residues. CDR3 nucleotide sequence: TGCGCCAGCAGCTGGGGGACAGGCGGTCAGCCCCAGCATTTT. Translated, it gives CASSWGTGGQPQHF. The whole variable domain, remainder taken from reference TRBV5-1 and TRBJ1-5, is KAGVTQTPRYLIKTRGQQVTLSCSPISGHRSVSWYQQTPGQGLQFLFEYFSETQRNKGNFPGRFSGRQFSNSRSEMNVSTLELGDSALYLCASSWGTGGQPQHFGDGTRLSIL.

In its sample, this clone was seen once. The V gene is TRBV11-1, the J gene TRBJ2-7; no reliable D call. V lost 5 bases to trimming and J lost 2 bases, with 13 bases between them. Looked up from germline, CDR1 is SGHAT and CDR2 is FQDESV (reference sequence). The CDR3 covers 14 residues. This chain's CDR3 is CASSNVGITYEQYF. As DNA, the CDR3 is TGTGCCAGCAGCAACGTGGGAATCACCTACGAGCAGTACTTC.

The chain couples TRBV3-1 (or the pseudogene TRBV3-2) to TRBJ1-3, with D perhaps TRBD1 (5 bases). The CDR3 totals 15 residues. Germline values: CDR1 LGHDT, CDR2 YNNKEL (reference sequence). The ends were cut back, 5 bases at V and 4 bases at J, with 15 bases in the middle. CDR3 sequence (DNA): TGTGCCAGCAGCACACAGGACTCGGGGGGAAACACCATATATTTT. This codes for CASSTQDSGGNTIYF.

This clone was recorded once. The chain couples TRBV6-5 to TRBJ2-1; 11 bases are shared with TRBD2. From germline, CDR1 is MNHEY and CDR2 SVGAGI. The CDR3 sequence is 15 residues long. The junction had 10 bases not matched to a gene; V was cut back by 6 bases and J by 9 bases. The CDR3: CASRFLAGGPGEQFF. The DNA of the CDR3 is TGTGCCAGCAGATTTTTAGCGGGGGGGCCGGGTGAGCAGTTCTTC.

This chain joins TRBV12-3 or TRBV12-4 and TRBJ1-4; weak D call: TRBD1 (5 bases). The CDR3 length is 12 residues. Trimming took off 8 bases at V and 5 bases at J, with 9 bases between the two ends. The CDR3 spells CASRRGNEKLFF. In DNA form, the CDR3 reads TGTGCCAGCCGTAGGGGAAATGAAAAACTGTTTTTT.

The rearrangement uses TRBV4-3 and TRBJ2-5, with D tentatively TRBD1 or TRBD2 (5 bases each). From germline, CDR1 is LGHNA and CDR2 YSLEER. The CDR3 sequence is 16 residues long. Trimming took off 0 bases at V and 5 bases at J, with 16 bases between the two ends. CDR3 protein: CASSQDWRQGAETQYF. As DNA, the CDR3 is TGCGCCAGCAGCCAAGATTGGAGGCAGGGAGCTGAGACCCAGTACTTC.

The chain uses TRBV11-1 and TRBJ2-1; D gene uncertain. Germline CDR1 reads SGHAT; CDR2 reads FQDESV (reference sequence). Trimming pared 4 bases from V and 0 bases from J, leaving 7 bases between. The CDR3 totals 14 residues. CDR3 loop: CASSWASSYNEQFF. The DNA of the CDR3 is TGTGCCAGCAGCTGGGCTAGCTCCTACAATGAGCAGTTCTTC.